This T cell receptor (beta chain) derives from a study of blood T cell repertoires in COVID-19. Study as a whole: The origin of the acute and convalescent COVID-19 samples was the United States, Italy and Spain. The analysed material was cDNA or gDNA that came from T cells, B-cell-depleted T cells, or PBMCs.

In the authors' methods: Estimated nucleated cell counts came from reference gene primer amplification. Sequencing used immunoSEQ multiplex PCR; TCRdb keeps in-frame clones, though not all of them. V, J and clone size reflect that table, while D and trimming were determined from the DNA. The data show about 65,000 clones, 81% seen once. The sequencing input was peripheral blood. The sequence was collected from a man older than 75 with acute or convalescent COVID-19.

CDR3 sequence (DNA): TGTGCCAGTAGTCCAGGACAGGGGGCTACTCTCAATCAGCCCCAGCATTTT. It translates to CASSPGQGATLNQPQHF. The chain is built from TRBV19 and TRBJ1-5; 11 bases map to TRBD1. CDR3 size: 17 residues. From germline, CDR1 is LNHDA and CDR2 SQIVND (reference sequence). V shed 5 bases and J 3 bases; nucleotides not matched to a gene: 9. The variable domain in full, completed from reference TRBV19 and TRBJ1-5, reads DGGITQSPKYLFRKEGQNVTLSCEQNLNHDAMYWYRQDPGQGLRLIYYSQIVNDFQKGDIAEGYSVSREKKESFPLTVTSAQKNPTAFYLCASSPGQGATLNQPQHFGDGTRLSIL.